Below are 7 T cell receptor beta chains sequenced from a single sample in a study of blood T cell repertoires in COVID-19. The table came from immunoSEQ multiplex PCR; TCRdb's copy has only in-frame clones and leaves some out. This table holds tens of thousands of clones, 84% found once. Input material: peripheral blood. The receptors shown here come from a man aged 80 or over with COVID-19, enrolled during active disease.

J is TRBJ2-1 and V is TRBV14; 13 bases agree with TRBD2. After removal of 0 bases from V and 11 bases from J, the junction contained 10 bases not matched to a gene. Looked up from germline, CDR1 is SGHDN and CDR2 is FVKESK. CDR3 length equals 17 residues. The CDR3 sequence: CASSQESRTSGRVKQFF. CDR3 nucleotides: TGTGCCAGCAGCCAAGAATCCCGGACTAGCGGGAGAGTAAAGCAGTTCTTC.

The chain combines TRBV10-1 with TRBJ2-2; D is unclear. This CDR3 has 16 residues. The V end lost 3 bases, the J end lost 0 bases, and 11 bases lay between the germline ends. Looked up from germline, CDR1 is WNHNN and CDR2 is SYGVQD (reference sequence). The CDR3 sequence: CASSDLKLPNTGELFF. The CDR3 coding sequence is TGCGCCAGCAGTGATCTGAAGCTCCCGAACACCGGGGAGCTGTTTTTT.

This chain links TRBV25-1 with TRBJ1-3; 7 bases line up with TRBD1. CDR1 and CDR2 from the germline V gene are MGHDK and SYGVNS. This CDR3 spans 16 amino acids. V trimming: 1 base; J trimming: 4 bases; junction bases outside the gene matches: 7. CDR3 sequence reads: CASSESGGLKGNTIYF. In nucleotides, the CDR3 is TGTGCCAGCAGTGAATCAGGGGGGTTGAAAGGAAACACCATATATTTT.

This chain links TRBV6-6 with TRBJ2-3, with 10 nucleotides matching TRBD2. The CDR3 spans 16 residues. J gave up 3 bases and V 4 bases, and 7 bases lay outside the gene matches. Per germline, CDR1 MNHNY and CDR2 SVGAGI (reference sequence). The chain's CDR3 is CASSSKRGGRTDTQYF. Written as DNA, the CDR3 is TGTGCCAGCAGTTCAAAGCGGGGGGGCCGTACAGATACGCAGTATTTT.

This clone came up a few times. The chain couples TRBV5-1 to TRBJ1-2; possible D gene TRBD1, 6 bases. The V end lost 10 bases, the J end lost 1 base, and 14 bases lay between the germline ends. The germline gives CDR1 SGHRS, CDR2 YFSETQ. The CDR3 length is 13 residues. The CDR3 region has the DNA TGCGCCTCGCGGCAGGGGATTAACTATGGCTACACCTTC. Encoded protein: CASRQGINYGYTF.

The DNA for the CDR3 is TGTGCCAGCAGCTTGGGGCCAGGGGTGAACACTGAAGCTTTCTTT. This sequence encodes CASSLGPGVNTEAFF. The rearrangement joins TRBV5-6 to TRBJ1-1, with a tentative D call TRBD1 (6 bases). The CDR3 runs 15 residues. Germline V gives CDR1 SGHDT, CDR2 YYEEEE. Trimming removed 0 bases at V and 0 bases at J, with 9 bases between.

The genes are TRBV4-3 and TRBJ2-7; 7 nucleotides align to TRBD1. With V trimmed by 4 bases and J by 3 bases, 0 bases remained unmatched. The V gene's germline CDR1 is LGHNA and CDR2 YSLEER. This CDR3 spans 12 amino acids. The CDR3 spells CASSPGGYEQYV. The CDR3 DNA reads TGCGCCAGCAGCCCAGGGGGCTACGAGCAGTACGTC.